This TCR beta chain derives from a study of lymphopenia after photon versus proton radiotherapy. Study results and caveats: Only patients who died were analyzed for survival; proton advantage is unproven. Under photons, naive T cells and diversity fell while effector/memory populations rose.

This CDR3 spans 14 amino acids. Trimming took off 1 base at V and 4 bases at J, with 9 bases between the two ends. CDR1 SGHRS and CDR2 YFSETQ come from the germline V gene. Worth noting for this clone: Its antigen remains unidentified.

Data came from immunoSEQ multiplex PCR; TCRdb stores just in-frame clones and leaves some out. The data hold 70,000 or so clones, with about 90% observed a single time. The V gene is TRBV5-1, the J gene TRBJ2-1; no definite D call. This specimen was peripheral blood, taken from a patient treated with photon-based radiotherapy. The sequence was collected from a woman aged 40 to 50 with cholangiocarcinoma. This CDR3 is CASSLNTDYNEQFF. As DNA, the CDR3 is TGCGCCAGCAGCTTGAATACAGATTACAATGAGCAGTTCTTC.